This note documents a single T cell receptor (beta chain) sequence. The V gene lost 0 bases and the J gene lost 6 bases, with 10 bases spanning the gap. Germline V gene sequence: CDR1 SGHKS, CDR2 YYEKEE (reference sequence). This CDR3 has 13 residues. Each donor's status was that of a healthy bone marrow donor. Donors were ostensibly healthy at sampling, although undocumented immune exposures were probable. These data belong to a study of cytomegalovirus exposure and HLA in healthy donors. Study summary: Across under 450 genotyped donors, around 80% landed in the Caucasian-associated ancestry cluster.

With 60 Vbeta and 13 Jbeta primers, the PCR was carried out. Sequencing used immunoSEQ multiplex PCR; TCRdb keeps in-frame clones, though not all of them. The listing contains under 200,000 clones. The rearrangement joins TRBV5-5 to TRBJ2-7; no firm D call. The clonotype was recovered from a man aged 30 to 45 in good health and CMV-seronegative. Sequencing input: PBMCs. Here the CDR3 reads CASSLGSRSEQYF. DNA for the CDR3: TGTGCCAGCAGCTTGGGGAGTAGGTCCGAGCAGTACTTC.